Each of the 14 T cell receptor beta chains below was sequenced from the same sample in a study of T cells after yellow fever vaccination. TCRdb re-derived calls from the 5' RACE reads in MiXCR, one entry per CDR3 protein. Among some 560,000 distinct CDR3 sequences listed, less than 20% were seen once. The sample was PBMCs, taken 15 days after the yellow fever booster vaccination. The receptor set was obtained from a man aged 30-40 years who received the YFV17D yellow fever vaccine.

This clonotype was observed a handful of times. This CDR3 is CASFDQPNTEAFF. The CDR3 nucleotides are TGCGCCAGCTTCGACCAGCCGAACACTGAAGCTTTCTTT. The chain is built from TRBV5-1 and TRBJ1-1; D not certain. Trimming took 7 bases from V and 1 from J, leaving 11 bases between them. The CDR3 loop spans 13 amino acids. Per the germline V gene, CDR1 is SGHRS and CDR2 is YFSETQ.

V and J are TRBV12-3 or TRBV12-4 and TRBJ1-1; perhaps TRBD1 as D (5 bases). V shed 3 bases and J shed 6 bases, with 8 bases lying between them. This CDR3 region has 12 residues. The CDR3 region is CASSLTEPEAFF. The CDR3, as DNA: TGTGCCAGCAGTTTGACAGAGCCTGAAGCTTTCTTT.

This chain joins TRBV2 and TRBJ2-7; perhaps TRBD2 as D (5 bases). V lost 7 bases to trimming and J lost 1 base, with 11 bases between them. The CDR3 consists of 13 residues. Germline CDR1 is SNHLY and CDR2 is FYNNEI. CDR3 bases: TGTGCCAGCAATCTCCCGGGGTCCTACGAGCAGTACTTC. It specifies CASNLPGSYEQYF. Complete variable domain (other parts from reference TRBV2 and TRBJ2-7): EPEVTQTPSHQVTQMGQEVILRCVPISNHLYFYWYRQILGQKVEFLVSFYNNEISEKSEIFDDQFSVERPDGSNFTLKIRSTKLEDSAMYFCASNLPGSYEQYFGPGTRLTVT.

There are a few counts of this clonotype. The chain uses TRBV6-5 and TRBJ2-1; the D gene is possibly TRBD1 (6 bases). The CDR3 length is 16 residues. Trimming removed 2 bases from V and 8 bases from J, with 19 bases in between. Germline assignment: CDR1 MNHEY and CDR2 SVGAGI. The CDR3 DNA reads TGTGCCAGCAGTTACACCCCGCCAGGGGCAGGAGATGAGCAGTTCTTC. Protein sequence: CASSYTPPGAGDEQFF.

This clonotype was picked up a small number of times. The CDR3 coding sequence is TGTGCCAGCAGTTTAAAGAGAACCGGGGAGCTGTTTTTT. It codes for CASSLKRTGELFF. The chain links TRBV12-3 or TRBV12-4 to TRBJ2-2; D not certain. Trimming took off 2 bases at V and 5 bases at J, with 6 bases between the two ends. The length of the CDR3 is 13 residues.

This clonotype has just a few counts. This chain uses TRBV20-1 with TRBJ2-5; 13 bases map to TRBD2. The CDR3 consists of 14 residues. After removal of 6 bases from V and 4 bases from J, the junction contained 5 bases not matched to a gene. CDR1 is DFQATT, CDR2 SNEGSKA, per germline (reference sequence). CDR3 in DNA: TGCAGTGCCAAACTAGCGGGAGGGCGAGAGACCCAGTACTTC. Translating it yields CSAKLAGGRETQYF.

This clonotype was counted a few times. DNA of the CDR3: TGTGCCAGCAGCCCAACCACTACTAGCGGGAGGAACGAGCAGTACTTC. As protein: CASSPTTTSGRNEQYF. The chain is built from TRBV11-2 and TRBJ2-7; 12 nucleotides line up with TRBD2. The CDR3 runs to 16 residues. Per germline, CDR1 SGHAT and CDR2 FQNNGV. Trimming removed 5 bases from V and 5 bases from J; junction bases left unmatched: 10.

This clonotype occurred a few times. V usage is TRBV25-1 and J usage is TRBJ2-2; D remains unclear. CDR3 length: 14 residues. Germline values: CDR1 MGHDK, CDR2 SYGVNS. Trimming left V 5 bases short and J 1 base short, with 8 bases between. For the CDR3, the DNA is TGTGCCAGCAGTCCCGAGAGGAACACCGGGGAGCTGTTTTTT. Translated: CASSPERNTGELFF.

This clonotype was counted only a few times. The V and J genes are TRBV6-1 and TRBJ2-3; no firm D call. V lost 2 bases and J 2 bases, leaving 8 bases between the germline ends. This CDR3 spans 14 amino acids. Germline lookup yields CDR1 MNHNS and CDR2 SASEGT. The CDR3 bases are TGTGCCAGCAGTGAAAGAGGCCCCACAGATACGCAGTATTTT. Protein product: CASSERGPTDTQYF.

This sequence joins TRBV5-1 and TRBJ2-3, with 7 bases that match TRBD1. Germline values: CDR1 SGHRS, CDR2 YFSETQ. Germline trimming cut 5 bases from V and 0 bases from J; bases unmatched to any gene: 12. The length of the CDR3 is 17 residues. The CDR3 DNA follows: TGCGCCAGCAGAACCGGGACAGTGCTGATAAGCACAGATACGCAGTATTTT. It is translated as CASRTGTVLISTDTQYF.

The table lists this clonotype with a few counts. One base away lies a much larger clone, so this may be a sequencing read error. The chain joins TRBV25-1 to TRBJ2-7; D uncertain. Between the trimmed V and J ends, which lost 2 bases and 2 bases, there was a span of 4 bases. Germline loops: CDR1 MGHDK, CDR2 SYGVNS. This CDR3 comprises 12 residues. Here the CDR3 reads CASSESTYEQYF. The CDR3 bases are TGTGCCAGCAGTGAAAGTACCTACGAGCAGTACTTC.

V is TRBV20-1 and J is TRBJ2-1; no reliable D call. Per the germline V gene, CDR1 is DFQATT and CDR2 is SNEGSKA (reference sequence). The CDR3 consists of 10 residues. V was cut by 3 bases and J by 15 bases, with 12 bases left in between. In nucleotides, the CDR3 is TGCAGTGCTAGTGGCGAGAAGGGGTTCTTC. Residues: CSASGEKGFF.

In its sample, this clonotype was seen a few times. The V call is TRBV29-1, the J call TRBJ2-7, with TRBD1 identical over 9 bases. The germline gives CDR1 SQVTM, CDR2 ANQGSEA. The CDR3 runs 15 residues. V was pared by 0 bases and J by 3 bases, with 6 bases of the junction left unmatched. The CDR3 sequence is CSVEDPGTGSYEQYF. CDR3 DNA: TGCAGCGTTGAAGATCCCGGGACAGGGAGCTACGAGCAGTACTTC.

A few counts support this clonotype. The chain recombines TRBV30 with TRBJ2-7, with TRBD2 matching 12 bases. J was trimmed by 2 bases and V by 4 bases; bases with no gene match: 6. There are 15 residues in the CDR3. Per the germline V gene, CDR1 is GTSNPN and CDR2 is SVGIG (reference sequence). The CDR3 region is CAWKRLAGDTYEQYF. The CDR3 DNA is TGTGCCTGGAAGCGACTAGCGGGAGACACCTACGAGCAGTACTTC.